The present entry profiles one TCR beta chain with its context. The data are from a study of blood T cell repertoires in COVID-19. Study-level background: The United States, Italy and Spain were the sources of the acute and convalescent COVID-19 samples. T cells, B-cell-depleted T cells, or PBMCs provided the cDNA or gDNA that served as material.

J was trimmed by 4 bases and V by 7 bases; bases with no gene match: 4. The CDR3 has 13 residues. Germline V CDR1 and CDR2: LNHDA, SQIVND (reference sequence). Original methodology: Cell counts per sample came from amplifying reference gene primers. TCRdb's table, derived via immunoSEQ multiplex PCR, lists solely in-frame clones and lacks some. Clonal size and the V and J genes are those of that table, whereas D and trimming came from the DNA. The sample shows about 440,000 clones, about 91% of them seen only once. This TCR was recovered from a woman in her 50s with COVID-19, enrolled during active disease. Material: peripheral blood. The chain couples TRBV19 to TRBJ1-1; 9 nucleotides line up with TRBD1. The CDR3 coding sequence is TGTGCCAGTACACAGGGGGCGGTCACTGAAGCTTTCTTT. It specifies CASTQGAVTEAFF.